This is a list of T cell receptor beta chains from one sample in a study of CD8+CD57+ T cells in acquired aplastic anemia. TCRdb itself ran the reads through MiXCR, one entry per CDR3 protein. The sample consists of 120,000 or so distinct CDR3 sequences, roughly 50% of them appearing once. The sequenced sample consisted of sorted CD4+, CD8+, or CD8+CD57+ T cells (not recorded which) from PBMCs. All receptors derive from a human donor in good health, serving as a control. Both conserved end residues are trimmed from each CDR3.

J gene: TRBJ2-7
V gene: TRBV15
CDR3 length: 12
CDR3 protein: ATSRDKGPYEQY

J gene: TRBJ2-3
V gene: TRBV20-1
CDR3 length: 12
CDR3 protein: SARNIGRTDTQY

J gene: TRBJ1-6
V gene: TRBV12-3/TRBV12-4
CDR3 length: 14
CDR3 protein: ASSLLPRGDNSPLH

J gene: TRBJ2-1
V gene: TRBV4-2
CDR3 length: 12
CDR3 protein: ASSHRTRAGGQF

J gene: TRBJ1-1
V gene: TRBV25-1
CDR3 length: 13
CDR3 protein: ASRSPRQGRTEAF

J gene: TRBJ1-5
V gene: TRBV7-3
CDR3 length: 16
CDR3 protein: ASSRTDRADYSNQPQH

J gene: TRBJ2-6
V gene: TRBV10-2
CDR3 length: 16
CDR3 protein: ASSVTGTVNSGANVLT

J gene: TRBJ2-3
V gene: TRBV7-3
CDR3 length: 12
CDR3 protein: ASSLGQGTDTQY

J gene: TRBJ2-3
V gene: TRBV5-1
CDR3 length: 12
CDR3 protein: ASSLGQNTDTQY

J gene: TRBJ2-3
V gene: TRBV10-1
CDR3 length: 10
CDR3 protein: ASSGYSDTQY

J gene: TRBJ1-1
V gene: TRBV7-9
CDR3 length: 13
CDR3 protein: ASSLDGGTNTEAF

J gene: TRBJ2-3
V gene: TRBV4-3
CDR3 length: 15
CDR3 protein: ASSQEATSSVVDTQY

J gene: TRBJ2-7
V gene: TRBV7-9
CDR3 length: 11
CDR3 protein: ASRDGGSYEQY

J gene: TRBJ1-4
V gene: TRBV20-1
CDR3 length: 14
CDR3 protein: SARDIGGTGFEKLF

J gene: TRBJ1-5
V gene: TRBV12-3/TRBV12-4
CDR3 length: 13
CDR3 protein: ASSLAAGFNQPQH

J gene: TRBJ2-1
V gene: TRBV6-2/TRBV6-3
CDR3 length: 14
CDR3 protein: ASSSGGGASYNEQF

J gene: TRBJ2-6
V gene: TRBV5-1
CDR3 length: 14
CDR3 protein: ASSLSDSSGANVLT

J gene: TRBJ2-5
V gene: TRBV25-1
CDR3 length: 11
CDR3 protein: ASSATGGETQY

J gene: TRBJ2-3
V gene: TRBV7-2
CDR3 length: 10
CDR3 protein: ASGLAQRTQY

J gene: TRBJ1-2
V gene: TRBV20-1
CDR3 length: 11
CDR3 protein: SAREQANYGYT

J gene: TRBJ1-2
V gene: TRBV6-1
CDR3 length: 13
CDR3 protein: ASTDPGGNRYGYT

J gene: TRBJ2-3
V gene: TRBV20-1
CDR3 length: 8
CDR3 protein: SGGYDTQY

J gene: TRBJ1-2
V gene: TRBV5-1
CDR3 length: 11
CDR3 protein: ASSPQTGGGYT

J gene: TRBJ2-7
V gene: TRBV11-2
CDR3 length: 13
CDR3 protein: ASSLRRQSSYEQY

J gene: TRBJ1-6
V gene: TRBV20-1
CDR3 length: 14
CDR3 protein: SARDPGQGNHSPLH

J gene: TRBJ1-1
V gene: TRBV7-9
CDR3 length: 9
CDR3 protein: ASSFGHSAL

J gene: TRBJ2-3
V gene: TRBV15
CDR3 length: 10
CDR3 protein: ATSSMTDTQY

J gene: TRBJ1-2
V gene: TRBV29-1
CDR3 length: 12
CDR3 protein: SVSGGEDRHGYT

J gene: TRBJ1-5
V gene: TRBV7-9
CDR3 length: 11
CDR3 protein: ASSLQTDQPQH

J gene: TRBJ2-5
V gene: TRBV15
CDR3 length: 11
CDR3 protein: ATSRALQETQY

J gene: TRBJ1-2
V gene: TRBV11-1
CDR3 length: 12
CDR3 protein: ASSSYDRVGGYT

J gene: TRBJ2-3
V gene: TRBV2
CDR3 length: 10
CDR3 protein: ASRGDTDTQY

J gene: TRBJ2-5
V gene: TRBV4-3
CDR3 length: 12
CDR3 protein: ASSQDRGGETQY

J gene: TRBJ2-7
V gene: TRBV5-5
CDR3 length: 13
CDR3 protein: ASSQPGTGNYEQY

J gene: TRBJ2-3
V gene: TRBV11-2
CDR3 length: 15
CDR3 protein: ASSPLGVGTSADTQY

J gene: TRBJ1-1
V gene: TRBV10-3
CDR3 length: 9
CDR3 protein: AISEATEAF

J gene: TRBJ2-3
V gene: TRBV19
CDR3 length: 13
CDR3 protein: ASSVAGSSTDTQY

J gene: TRBJ1-1
V gene: TRBV30
CDR3 length: 12
CDR3 protein: AWSVTGGRTEAF

J gene: TRBJ1-2
V gene: TRBV10-3
CDR3 length: 9
CDR3 protein: AIIGEYGYT

J gene: TRBJ2-7
V gene: TRBV6-5
CDR3 length: 12
CDR3 protein: ASSHRDRSYEQY

J gene: TRBJ2-2
V gene: TRBV7-6
CDR3 length: 14
CDR3 protein: ASSAGHSTNTGELF

J gene: TRBJ1-1
V gene: TRBV25-1
CDR3 length: 12
CDR3 protein: ASSSHREGTEAF

J gene: TRBJ1-2
V gene: TRBV5-4
CDR3 length: 12
CDR3 protein: ASSLVAGVGGYT

J gene: TRBJ2-5
V gene: TRBV7-7
CDR3 length: 15
CDR3 protein: ASSSGTSGSPGETQY

J gene: TRBJ2-5
V gene: TRBV6-1
CDR3 length: 10
CDR3 protein: AIRGQQEAQY

J gene: TRBJ1-6
V gene: TRBV25-1
CDR3 length: 11
CDR3 protein: ASRLQFDSPLH

J gene: TRBJ1-2
V gene: TRBV4-1
CDR3 length: 11
CDR3 protein: ASSQVGFWGYT

J gene: TRBJ1-6
V gene: TRBV7-2
CDR3 length: 11
CDR3 protein: ASSQYGNSPLH

J gene: TRBJ1-6
V gene: TRBV6-5
CDR3 length: 13
CDR3 protein: ASSYEGGNNSPLH

J gene: TRBJ2-7
V gene: TRBV24-1
CDR3 length: 17
CDR3 protein: ATSEDKRQGPSGVYEQY

J gene: TRBJ2-3
V gene: TRBV10-3
CDR3 length: 11
CDR3 protein: AIRGGDADTQY